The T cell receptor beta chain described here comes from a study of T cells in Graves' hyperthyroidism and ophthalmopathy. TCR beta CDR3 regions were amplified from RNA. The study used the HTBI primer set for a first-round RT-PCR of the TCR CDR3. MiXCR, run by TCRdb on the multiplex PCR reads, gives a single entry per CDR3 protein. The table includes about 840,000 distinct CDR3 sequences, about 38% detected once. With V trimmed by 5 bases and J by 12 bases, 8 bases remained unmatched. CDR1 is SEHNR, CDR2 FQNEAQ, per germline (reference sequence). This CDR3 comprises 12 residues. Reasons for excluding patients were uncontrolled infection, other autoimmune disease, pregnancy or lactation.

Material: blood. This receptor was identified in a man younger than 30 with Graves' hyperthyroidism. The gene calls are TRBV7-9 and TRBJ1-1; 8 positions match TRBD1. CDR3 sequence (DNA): TGTGCCAGCAGCGCCGGACAGGGTCGGACTTTCTTT. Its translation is CASSAGQGRTFF.